This T cell receptor beta chain was sequenced during a study of blood T cell repertoires in COVID-19. The CDR3 loop spans 12 amino acids. Trimming removed 1 base from V and 10 bases from J, with 8 bases in between. Germline V CDR1 and CDR2: LGHDT, YNNKEL (reference sequence). Authors' methods: The authors estimated nucleated cell counts from reference gene primer amplification. Clones were sequenced by immunoSEQ multiplex PCR, and TCRdb holds only the in-frame ones, with some missing. Clone size and the V and J calls come from that table; the DNA yielded D and trimming. The repertoire consists of some 290,000 clones, with just over 90% occurring once and the leading ten covering 2% to 2.5%.

The receptor was derived from a woman aged 40-49 years with acute COVID-19. The chain recombines TRBV3-1 (or the pseudogene TRBV3-2) with TRBJ2-1; D ambiguous. The source material was PBMCs or T cells enriched from blood (not recorded which). The CDR3 loop reads CASSQASGEQFF. CDR3 nucleotide sequence: TGTGCCAGCAGCCAAGCCTCAGGAGAGCAGTTCTTC.